Listed below are T cell receptor beta chains from one sample, sequenced in a study of T-cell reconstitution after alpha-beta-depleted transplantation in children. A single record per CDR3 protein comes from TCRdb applying MiXCR to the PCR reads. This table holds about 540,000 distinct CDR3 sequences, around 27% found once. The input for sequencing was PBMCs, taken before TCRalphabeta/CD19-depleted stem cell transplant. These receptors were obtained from a boy under two years old with Wiskott-Aldrich syndrome, due to receive a stem cell transplant. Both conserved end residues are part of each CDR3. The D gene is left open where the match is weak. For some rows the clone size is stated as once, few or many, or as a class when expanded; others skip it.

clone size | D gene | J gene | V gene | CDR3 DNA | CDR3 protein
few | NA | TRBJ2-5 | TRBV7-7 | TGTGCCAGCAGCATGGGGGGGACCCAGTACTTC | CASSMGGTQYF
NA | TRBD2 | TRBJ2-1 | TRBV5-6 | TGTGCCAGCAGCCCGGGACTAGCGGGAGAACGATCCTACAATGAGCAGTTCTTC | CASSPGLAGERSYNEQFF
few | NA | TRBJ2-2 | TRBV29-1 | TGCAGCGTTGCAACTCTTAACACCGGGGAGCTGTTTTTT | CSVATLNTGELFF
NA | NA | TRBJ2-2 | TRBV7-2 | TGTGCCAGCAGCTTCTACCCGGGGGAGCTGTTTTTT | CASSFYPGELFF
NA | NA | TRBJ2-3 | TRBV3-1 | TGTGCCAGCAGCTCCCTGGGAGCAGATACGCAGTATTTT | CASSSLGADTQYF
once | TRBD1 | TRBJ2-5 | TRBV12-3/TRBV12-4 | TGTGCCAGCAGTTTAAACCGAGGACAGGGGATACAGACCCAGTACTTC | CASSLNRGQGIQTQYF
NA | TRBD2 | TRBJ2-7 | TRBV7-9 | TGTGCCAGCAGCTTAGAGAGCGGGAGGGTTTGGGAGCAGTACTTC | CASSLESGRVWEQYF
NA | NA | TRBJ2-2 | TRBV19 | TGTGCCAGTAGTATCCAACAGAACCGACGGGGCACCGGGGAGCTGTTTTTT | CASSIQQNRRGTGELFF
NA | TRBD1 | TRBJ2-3 | TRBV20-1 | TGCAGTGCTGGACAGGGGATGAGCACAGATACGCAGTATTTT | CSAGQGMSTDTQYF
NA | NA | TRBJ2-1 | TRBV5-6 | TGTGCCAGCAGCGCCGTACAGGGAGGTGAGCAGTTCTTC | CASSAVQGGEQFF
NA | TRBD2 | TRBJ2-1 | TRBV20-1 | TGCAGTGCCCAAGCGGGGCCCTACAATGAGCAGTTCTTC | CSAQAGPYNEQFF
few | NA | TRBJ1-1 | TRBV5-1 | TGCGCCAGCAGCCCGGACGGGGGGCTTGGCACTGAAGCTTTCTTT | CASSPDGGLGTEAFF
NA | TRBD2 | TRBJ2-7 | TRBV20-1 | TGCAGTGCGATGTCCGGGACTAGCGGTTCCTACGAGCAGTACTTC | CSAMSGTSGSYEQYF
NA | NA | TRBJ2-6 | TRBV27 | TGTGCCAGCAGGAGGCGTTCTGGGGCCAACGTCCTGACTTTC | CASRRRSGANVLTF
few | NA | TRBJ1-5 | TRBV5-1 | TGCGCCAGCAGCTTGGGGGGGACGTCGCCGGAGGCTCAGCCCCAGCATTTT | CASSLGGTSPEAQPQHF
NA | TRBD1 | TRBJ2-3 | TRBV29-1 | TGCAGCGGCGGGACAGGGGGATCAGATACGCAGTATTTT | CSGGTGGSDTQYF
NA | NA | TRBJ2-7 | TRBV5-1 | TGCGCCAGCAGCTCACCCGGGCACGAGCAGTACTTC | CASSSPGHEQYF
NA | NA | TRBJ2-3 | TRBV29-1 | TGCAGCGGATTGGGGCCAGATACGCAGTATTTT | CSGLGPDTQYF
NA | TRBD2 | TRBJ2-1 | TRBV25-1 | TGTGCCAGCACACTTAGCGGGAGCGTTGGTGAGCAGTTCTTC | CASTLSGSVGEQFF
NA | NA | TRBJ1-1 | TRBV7-9 | TGTGCCAGCAGCCAAAATGTAGGAGCTTTCTTT | CASSQNVGAFF
NA | TRBD1 | TRBJ2-4 | TRBV20-1 | TGCAGTGCTAGAAAGACAGGGGGCTGGGAAAACATTCAGTACTTC | CSARKTGGWENIQYF
NA | TRBD2 | TRBJ2-2 | TRBV20-1 | TGCAGTGCTAGGAGCGGGATCGGTGAGCTGTTTTTT | CSARSGIGELFF
few | TRBD2 | TRBJ2-2 | TRBV7-2 | TGTGCCAGCAGCTTATTGAGCGGGAGCGGGGAGCTGTTTTTT | CASSLLSGSGELFF
few | TRBD2 | TRBJ2-5 | TRBV5-1 | TGCGCCAGCAGCTGGGTAGCGGGAGGGCTCCAAGAGACCCAGTACTTC | CASSWVAGGLQETQYF
few | TRBD2 | TRBJ2-4 | TRBV20-1 | TGCAGTGCCGGCCAGGAACTAGCGGGAGGCCTTTGGGGGGACATTCAGTACTTC | CSAGQELAGGLWGDIQYF
NA | TRBD2 | TRBJ2-7 | TRBV7-2 | TGTGCCAGCAGCTTAGAAGTAGCGGGAGGACCCTACGAGCAGTACTTC | CASSLEVAGGPYEQYF
NA | NA | TRBJ1-5 | TRBV6-1 | TGTGCCAGCAGTAGTAGCCAACGAGGGGGCAATCAGCCCCAGCATTTT | CASSSSQRGGNQPQHF
NA | TRBD2 | TRBJ2-1 | TRBV5-1 | TGCGCCAGCAGCTTTACTAGCGGGAGGCTCAAAAGCTCCTACAATGAGCAGTTCTTC | CASSFTSGRLKSSYNEQFF
NA | NA | TRBJ2-7 | TRBV12-3/TRBV12-4 | TGTGCCAGCGGAGGGGCGGGGTTAAGCTCCTACGAGCAGTACTTC | CASGGAGLSSYEQYF
NA | TRBD1 | TRBJ1-6 | TRBV10-3 | TGTGCCATCAGTGCTCAGGGGGAATCACCCCTCCACTTT | CAISAQGESPLHF
NA | TRBD2 | TRBJ2-4 | TRBV29-1 | TGCAGCGTTGAAAAAACCCCAGCGGGGGCGAATAGGGGCAAAAACATTCAGTACTTC | CSVEKTPAGANRGKNIQYF
NA | TRBD2 | TRBJ2-7 | TRBV5-1 | TGCGCCAGCAGCTCGGGACTAGCGGATCACTACGAGCAGTACTTC | CASSSGLADHYEQYF
few | NA | TRBJ1-5 | TRBV29-1 | TGCAGCGTTGCCCAGGGCAATCAGCCCCAGCATTTT | CSVAQGNQPQHF
few | NA | TRBJ1-5 | TRBV10-3 | TGTGCCATCAGGGACAGAGATCAGCCCCAGCATTTT | CAIRDRDQPQHF
few | NA | TRBJ2-5 | TRBV7-2 | TGTGCCAGCAGCTTAGTGCCTAGCGCCAAAGAGACCCAGTACTTC | CASSLVPSAKETQYF
NA | TRBD2 | TRBJ2-5 | TRBV29-1 | TGCAGCGTTGAAGGTCTAGCGGATAAAGAGACCCAGTACTTC | CSVEGLADKETQYF
NA | NA | TRBJ2-5 | TRBV5-1 | TGCGCCAGCAGCTTGTTTATGACGGAAGAGACCCAGTACTTC | CASSLFMTEETQYF
NA | NA | TRBJ2-3 | TRBV5-1 | TGCGCCAGCAGCCTGGCTTCGATAGCCGGCACAGATACGCAGTATTTT | CASSLASIAGTDTQYF
NA | NA | TRBJ1-3 | TRBV7-3 | TGTGCCAGCAGTCCTGGGACTGGACTTCGCTACTCTGGAAACACCATATATTTT | CASSPGTGLRYSGNTIYF
few | TRBD2 | TRBJ2-1 | TRBV7-9 | TGTGCCAGCAGCTTAGAAGGGACTAGCGTTTACAATGAGCAGTTCTTC | CASSLEGTSVYNEQFF
NA | TRBD2 | TRBJ2-2 | TRBV5-1 | TGCGCCAGCTCAACGGGAGGCGTCACCGGGGAGCTGTTTTTT | CASSTGGVTGELFF
NA | NA | TRBJ2-1 | TRBV24-1 | TGTGCCACCAGGGACCTAAACAATGAGCAGTTCTTC | CATRDLNNEQFF
few | NA | TRBJ1-5 | TRBV9 | TGTGCCAGCGGAGGGGGGAATCAGCCCCAGCATTTT | CASGGGNQPQHF